The 3 T cell receptor beta chains below come from one sample, sequenced in a study of blood T cell repertoires in COVID-19 (dated by TCRdb to between 2020 and 2021). Libraries were prepared through the immunoSEQ multiplex PCR assay. The source is immuneACCESS, and TCRdb retained only in-frame sequences with V and J called. Part of the clones is not carried over; for the studies checked, unresolved V genes explain less than half of this, and the remainder is unexplained. The sample table contains about 150,000 clones; only one count was recorded for more than 75% of them. Jointly, the top ten make up 7.5% to 8.5% of the sample. Sequences were obtained from peripheral blood. The receptors here all came from a woman aged 60-70 years with COVID-19, enrolled during active disease.

J is TRBJ2-5 and V is TRBV7-3, with 7 positions matching TRBD1. The germline CDR1 and CDR2 sequences are SGHTA and FQGTGA. With V trimmed by 4 bases and J by 6 bases, 5 bases remained unmatched. The CDR3 is 13 residues long. CDR3 nucleotide sequence: TGTGCCAGCAGCTCATTACAGGGGAAGACCCAGTACTTC. Its translation: CASSSLQGKTQYF.

This clone was counted once. V and J are TRBV24-1 and TRBJ2-1, with 9 bases fitting TRBD1. Germline-derived CDR1 and CDR2 are KGHDR and SFDVKD. The J segment lost 5 bases and the V segment lost 3 bases, leaving 7 bases of the junction unmatched. The CDR3 length is 16 residues. CDR3 sequence reads: CATSDHGTGRNNEQFF. The CDR3 nucleotides are TGTGCCACCAGTGATCATGGGACAGGGAGGAACAATGAGCAGTTCTTC.

This rearrangement joins TRBV7-2 to TRBJ2-2, with 8 nucleotides matching TRBD2. There are 17 residues in the CDR3. J lost 1 base, V lost 10 bases, and 14 bases had no gene match. Germline V gene sequence: CDR1 SGHTA, CDR2 FQGNSA. The CDR3 coding sequence is TGTGCCATGGGCCCATCAACGCTAGCGGGGAACACCGGGGAGCTGTTTTTT. It translates to CAMGPSTLAGNTGELFF. The whole variable domain, filled in from reference TRBV7-2 and TRBJ2-2, reads GAGVSQSPSNKVTEKGKDVELRCDPISGHTALYWYRQSLGQGLEFLIYFQGNSAPDKSGLPSDRFSAERTGGSVSTLTIQRTQQEDSAVYLCAMGPSTLAGNTGELFFGEGSRLTVL.